This TCR beta chain was recorded in a study of T cell responses to AZD1222 COVID-19 vaccine (dated by TCRdb to the early 2020s). Looking at the study overall: A total of about 240 trial participants underwent TCR sequencing, of whom about 200 received two doses of AZD1222 and around 26 received two doses of the MenACWY control vaccine. Enrollment into the trials was organized by age into subgroups of 18-55, 56-69 and 70-plus years, and those subgroups contained roughly 150, 30 and 60 TCR-sequenced participants, respectively.

Reading the label with the study, this specimen's time point is: baseline before first vaccination. Vaccinee samples were obtained from the UK trials COV001 and COV002, which included a single-blind randomized controlled phase 2/3 trial of AZD1222 (ChAdOx1 nCoV-19) in healthy adults. For TCRbeta chain sequencing, PBMC samples were collected from trial participants at day 0 and at day 28 after the second dose. Worth noting for this clone: There is no known antigen for this receptor.

The CDR3 runs 14 amino acids, cysteine and phenylalanine included. Here the CDR3 DNA is all that survives: 42 bases in frame from base 1. V is reduced by 5 bases and J by 2 bases, leaving a spacing of 12 bases between them. Reading the germline V gene gives CDR1 SGHVS and CDR2 FQNEAQ. Study-level results and caveats: Participants were mostly white British, with more females than males. The authors suggested clonal diversity may have been underestimated. After two AZD1222 doses, both the breadth and the depth of spike-specific TCRs were significantly higher than at day 0 and than in MenACWY recipients. Nearly half of unique spike-specific TCRs reportedly recognized epitopes outside regions mutated in the B.1.351 and B.1.1.7 variants. The 56-69-year group was small, and its depth increase did not reach significance, likely because of low power. Because no day 14 peak-response samples were available, the repertoires could be characterized only after the peak T cell response. CD4 TCRs associated with the vaccine covered the entire spike protein, and the dominant responses were in regions 160-218 and 743-854. Conclusions about previously exposed vaccinees are limited because only five to seven AZD1222 recipients were SARS-CoV-2 seropositive at baseline.

The CDR3 regions of human TCRbeta chains were analyzed by immunosequencing. Per the authors' processing: TCRs in the repertoires were matched against a reference library of SARS-CoV-2-specific TCRs that had been generated with the MIRA antigen-specificity platform. Breadth meant the fraction of unique TCRs that were SARS-CoV-2-associated, whereas depth meant the fraction of total T cells that were SARS-CoV-2-associated. Using the MIRA data, every spike-specific TCR was mapped to the spike region that the TCR reacted to and assigned to either a CD4 or a CD8 class. Log10-transformed breadth and depth values were compared by one-way ANOVA with Sidak's multiple comparisons tests. Entries here come from immuneACCESS through TCRdb and include only in-frame sequences with V and J called. Some clones fail to appear in such tables; in the studies checked, an unresolved V gene covers under half of the shortfall, and the cause of the remainder is unknown. V and J calls plus clone size are reproduced from that table; the DNA served to infer D and trimming. The sample's table covers some 150,000 clones. Together, the top ten hold about 2.2% of the sample.

The sequence was collected from an adult in good health. The sequencing sample was made of peripheral blood. In this chain, TRBV7-8 is recombined with TRBJ1-2, with the identity of the D gene unclear. The CDR3 reads as follows: CASSPHWANYGYTF. DNA sequence: TGTGCCAGCAGCCCCCATTGGGCGAACTATGGCTACACCTTC.